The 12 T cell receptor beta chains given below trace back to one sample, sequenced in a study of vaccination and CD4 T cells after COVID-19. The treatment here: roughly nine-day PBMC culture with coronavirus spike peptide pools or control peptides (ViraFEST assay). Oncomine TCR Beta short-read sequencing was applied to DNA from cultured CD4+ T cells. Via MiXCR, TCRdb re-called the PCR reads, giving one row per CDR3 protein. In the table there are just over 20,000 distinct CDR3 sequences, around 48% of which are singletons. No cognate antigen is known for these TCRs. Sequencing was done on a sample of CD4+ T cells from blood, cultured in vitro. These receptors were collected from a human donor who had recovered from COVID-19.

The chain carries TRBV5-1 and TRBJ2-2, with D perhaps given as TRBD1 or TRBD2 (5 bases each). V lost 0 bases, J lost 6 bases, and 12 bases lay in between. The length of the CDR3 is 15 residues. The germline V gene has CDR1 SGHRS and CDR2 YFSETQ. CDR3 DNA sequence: TGCGCCAGCAGCTTGGAGGGACGGGATGCCGGGGAGCTGTTTTTT. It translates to CASSLEGRDAGELFF.

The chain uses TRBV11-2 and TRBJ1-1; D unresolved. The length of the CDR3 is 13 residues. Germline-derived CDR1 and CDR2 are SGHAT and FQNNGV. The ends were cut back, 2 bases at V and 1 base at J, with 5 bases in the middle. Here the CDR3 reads CASSLSGNTEAFF. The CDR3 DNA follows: TGTGCCAGCAGCTTATCAGGGAACACTGAAGCTTTCTTT.

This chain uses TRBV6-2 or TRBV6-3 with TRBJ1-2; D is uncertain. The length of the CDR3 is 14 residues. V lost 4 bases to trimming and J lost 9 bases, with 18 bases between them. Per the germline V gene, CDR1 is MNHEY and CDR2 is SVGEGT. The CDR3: CASSSWQVDVRYTF. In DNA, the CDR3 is TGTGCCAGCAGTTCTTGGCAGGTGGACGTCCGCTACACCTTC.

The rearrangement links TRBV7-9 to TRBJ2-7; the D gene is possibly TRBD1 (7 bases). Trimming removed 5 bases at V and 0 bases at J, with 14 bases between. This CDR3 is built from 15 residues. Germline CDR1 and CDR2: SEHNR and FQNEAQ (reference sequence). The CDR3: CASSRDRLGSYEQYF. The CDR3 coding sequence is TGTGCCAGCAGCAGGGACAGACTAGGCTCCTACGAGCAGTACTTC.

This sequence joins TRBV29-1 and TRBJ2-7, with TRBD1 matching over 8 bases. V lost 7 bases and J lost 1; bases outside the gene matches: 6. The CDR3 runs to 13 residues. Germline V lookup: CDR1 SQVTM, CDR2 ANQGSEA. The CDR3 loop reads CSDQTGESYEQYF. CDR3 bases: TGCAGCGACCAGACAGGGGAGTCCTACGAGCAGTACTTC.

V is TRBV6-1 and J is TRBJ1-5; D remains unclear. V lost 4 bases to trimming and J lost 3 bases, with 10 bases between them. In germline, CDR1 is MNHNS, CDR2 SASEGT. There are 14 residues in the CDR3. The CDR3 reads CASSGHSNNQPQHF. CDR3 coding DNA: TGTGCCAGCAGTGGCCACTCTAACAATCAGCCCCAGCATTTT.

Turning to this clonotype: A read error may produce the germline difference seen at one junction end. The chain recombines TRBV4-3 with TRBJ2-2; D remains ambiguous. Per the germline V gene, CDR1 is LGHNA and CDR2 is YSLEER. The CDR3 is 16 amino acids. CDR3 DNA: TGCGCCAGCAGTCAAGATTTTGCAGCTAACACCGGGGAGCTGTTTTTT. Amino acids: CASSQDFAANTGELFF.

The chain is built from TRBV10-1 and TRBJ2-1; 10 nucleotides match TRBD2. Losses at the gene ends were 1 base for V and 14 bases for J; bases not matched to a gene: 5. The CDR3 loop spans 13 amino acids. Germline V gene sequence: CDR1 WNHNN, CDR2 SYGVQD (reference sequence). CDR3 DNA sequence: TGCGCCAGCAGTGAGTTGGGACTAGCGTTGGAGTTCTTC. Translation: CASSELGLALEFF.

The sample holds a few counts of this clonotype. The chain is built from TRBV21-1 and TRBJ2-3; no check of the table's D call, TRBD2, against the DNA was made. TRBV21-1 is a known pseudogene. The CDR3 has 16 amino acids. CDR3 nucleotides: TGTGCCAGCAGCAGTTCTAGCGGGAGGGGTACAGATACGCAGTATTTT. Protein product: CASSSSSGRGTDTQYF.

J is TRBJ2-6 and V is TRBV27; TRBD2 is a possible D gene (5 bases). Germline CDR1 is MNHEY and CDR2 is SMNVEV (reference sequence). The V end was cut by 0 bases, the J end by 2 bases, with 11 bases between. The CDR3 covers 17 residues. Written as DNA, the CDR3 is TGTGCCAGCAGTTTATCGATGAGGGCGACTGGGGCCAACGTCCTGACTTTC. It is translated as CASSLSMRATGANVLTF.

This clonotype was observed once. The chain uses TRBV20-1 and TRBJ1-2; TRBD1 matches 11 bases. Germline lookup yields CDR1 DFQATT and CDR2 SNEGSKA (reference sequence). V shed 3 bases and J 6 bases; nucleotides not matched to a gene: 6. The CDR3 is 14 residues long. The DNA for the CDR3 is TGCAGTGCTAGGCAAGGACAGGGGGCAAATGGCTACACCTTC. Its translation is CSARQGQGANGYTF.

This chain's CDR3 is CASSLSLAAEAFF. Written as DNA, the CDR3 is TGCGCCAGCAGCTTGAGTCTGGCGGCTGAAGCTTTCTTT. V is TRBV5-1 and J is TRBJ1-1; D remains unclear. Germline CDR1 reads SGHRS; CDR2 reads YFSETQ. This CDR3 contains 13 residues. V lost 1 base, J lost 6 bases, and 10 bases lay in between.